This T cell receptor beta chain was recovered during a study of Graves' ophthalmopathy and Graves' hyperthyroidism (dated by TCRdb to 2017 to 2018). At the level of the whole study: Peripheral blood was collected at initial diagnosis, before any treatment. In total, 135 blood samples were TCR-sequenced: 40 to 45 ophthalmopathy, 75 hyperthyroidism and some 17 hyperthyroidism-to-ophthalmopathy patients. In roughly six hyperthyroidism patients, T-cell repertoires of thyroid tissue and blood were compared. To explore V-J signatures that separate ophthalmopathy from hyperthyroidism, a discovery set of about 100 patients was enrolled, consisting of 40 to 45 with ophthalmopathy and approximately 57 with stable hyperthyroidism. The independent validation cohort included about 20 hyperthyroidism patients plus 17 patients who later progressed from hyperthyroidism to ophthalmopathy. Following sampling, methimazole starting at 30 mg daily was administered to hyperthyroidism patients, and high-dose intravenous methylprednisolone was administered to ophthalmopathy patients. The study used TCR beta repertoire signatures to distinguish Graves' ophthalmopathy from Graves' hyperthyroidism and to predict progression to ophthalmopathy. Study-level results and caveats: In cross-validation, the 13-signature model distinguished ophthalmopathy from stable hyperthyroidism with 85% to 90% sensitivity and approximately 81% specificity, and in the test set the corresponding values were 80% and 75%. No statistical method was used to predetermine the sample size, and group allocation was not hidden from the investigators. Among expanded thyroid clonotypes with frequency above 0.001, most also showed up in blood, which suggests that blood repertoires may reflect the thyroid immune response. In validation, the model predicted ophthalmopathy progression with 70.59% sensitivity and approximately 78% specificity; more than ten predicted patients were CT-confirmed with GO in a median of approximately six months.

Ophthalmopathy patients were characterized by moderately to severely active disease, a Clinical Activity Score of at least 3, a NOSPECS grade of at least 4, and a disease duration under 3 months. Patients were excluded if they had other autoimmune diseases, uncontrolled infections, pregnancy or lactation. Clinical symptoms, serum thyroxine, TRAb, thyroid ultrasound and orbital computed tomography formed the basis of the diagnosis. Ficoll-Paque density gradient centrifugation was used to isolate PBMCs from approximately 10 ml of fresh peripheral blood. Total RNA was extracted with Trizol reagent and quality-checked on an Agilent 2100 Bioanalyzer. TCR beta CDR3 regions were amplified from RNA transcripts for repertoire sequencing. The first round was an RT-PCR using HTBI primers with the Qiagen OneStep RT-PCR kit, and this first round was followed by a second-round multiplex PCR, then size selection and purification. Sequencing of the libraries was carried out on an Illumina HiSeq2000 in paired-end mode with 100 bp reads. Processing in the source paper ran as follows. SOAPnuke was used to process the reads, throwing out any read that had adapters, had uncalled bases, had a mean Phred below 15, or lacked an exact constant-primer or identifier match. High-quality paired reads were merged with COPE v1.2.5. Clonotypes were defined as unique nucleotide sequences and were aligned to IMGT TRB V, D and J references using MiTCR v1.1. Only V-J combinations with frequency above 0.0001 were analysed, covering around 99% of repertoires. For each V-J combination, a TCR clonal expansion and chaos score was defined as the ratio of F50 clonal expansion to chaos observed in the TCRdist matrix. Welch's t-statistics and random forest were used to narrow the features down to around 12 V-J combinations, which were then fed into a naive Bayes classifier. Thyroid-blood repertoire similarity was quantified with the Morisita-Horn index. TCRdb's own reprocessing of the public reads used fastp at Q25 and MiXCR and kept productive beta chains. Each record represents a unique CDR3 protein, reported with the most common genes and DNA among its rows. It is TCRdb's table, rather than the study itself, that gives the V and J calls and clone size. The sample table contains about 740,000 distinct CDR3 sequences; only one count was recorded for 35% to 50% of them. The ten biggest clones cover approximately 43% of the sample.

The table lists this clonotype with a few counts. The antigen this receptor binds is unknown. Per-base quality was not reported, and no clone a single base away is much larger than it. The germline V gene sets CDR1 to SGHRS and CDR2 to YFSETQ. V has 6 bases trimmed and J has 7 bases trimmed; junction bases matching no gene number 11. Including the terminal cysteine and phenylalanine, the CDR3 comprises 14 residues. Here the CDR3 DNA is all that survives: 42 bases in frame from base 1. The sequence derives from an adult man with Graves' ophthalmopathy. Sequencing was done on a sample of peripheral blood. The V and J genes are TRBV5-1 and TRBJ1-2; 8 bases in the junction line up with TRBD1. The sequenced DNA: TGCGCCAGCAAAACCGGGACAGGCGCCCCTGGCTACACCTTC. Its product reads: CASKTGTGAPGYTF.